This T cell receptor (beta chain) was identified during a study of cytomegalovirus exposure and HLA in healthy donors. Study at large: Among 398 genotyped donors, 65% to 90% fell in the Caucasian-associated ancestry cluster. Study findings and constraints: Upon later analysis, TCR association rates were observed to vary by HLA locus, being highest for DRB1 and lowest for HLA-C. When a later analysis compared HLA-associated TCR beta chains with equally common others, the HLA-associated chains turned out to be more clonally expanded and to have lower generation probabilities.

Details on this clone: The antigen is not known.

The PCR made use of 60 Vbeta and 13 Jbeta primers. Here immunoSEQ multiplex PCR was the method, and the copy in TCRdb shows in-frame clones only, minus some. The table includes under 200,000 clones, roughly 84% detected once. With V trimmed by 7 bases and J by 4 bases, 7 bases remained unmatched. CDR3 size: 13 residues. Germline V gene lookup returns CDR1 SQVTM and CDR2 ANQGSEA. This TCR was sampled from a boy aged 2 to 9 in good health and CMV-seronegative. The chain couples TRBV29-1 to TRBJ1-1, with TRBD1 matching 9 bases. Source material: PBMCs. This CDR3 reads CSARTGEVTEAFF. The CDR3, as DNA: TGCAGCGCTCGGACAGGGGAGGTCACTGAAGCTTTCTTT.